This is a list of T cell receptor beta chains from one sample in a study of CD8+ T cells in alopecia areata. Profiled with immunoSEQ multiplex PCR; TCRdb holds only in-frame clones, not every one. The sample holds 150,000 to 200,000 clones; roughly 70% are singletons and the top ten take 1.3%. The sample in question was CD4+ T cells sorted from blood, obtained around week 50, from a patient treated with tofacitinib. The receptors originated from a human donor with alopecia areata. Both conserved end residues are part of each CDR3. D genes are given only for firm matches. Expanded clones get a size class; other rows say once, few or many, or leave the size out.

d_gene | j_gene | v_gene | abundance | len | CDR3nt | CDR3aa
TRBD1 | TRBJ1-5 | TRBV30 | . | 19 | TGTGCCTGGGAAAAACTCCCGGACAGGGTTGGGGGTAACAATCAGCCCCAGCATTTT | CAWEKLPDRVGGNNQPQHF
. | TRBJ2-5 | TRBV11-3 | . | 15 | TGTGCCAGCAGCTTAGGGGCAGGGGAGGGAGAGACCCAGTACTTC | CASSLGAGEGETQYF
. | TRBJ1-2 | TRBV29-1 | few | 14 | TGCAGCGTACAACCGGGACACTCTAACTATGGCTACACCTTC | CSVQPGHSNYGYTF
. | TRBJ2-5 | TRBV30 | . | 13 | TGTGCCTGGAGTTGGGGGACGGGAGAGACCCAGTACTTC | CAWSWGTGETQYF
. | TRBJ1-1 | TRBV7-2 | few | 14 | TGTGCCAGCAGCTTAGTCGGGGGGCAGAGGCGAGCTTTCTTT | CASSLVGGQRRAFF
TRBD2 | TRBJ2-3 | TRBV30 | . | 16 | TGTGCCTGGAGTCTAGCGACCGGACTAGGGGCAGATACGCAGTATTTT | CAWSLATGLGADTQYF
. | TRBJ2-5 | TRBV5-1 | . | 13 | TGCGCCAGCAGCTTGGAGGGCCAAGAGACCCAGTACTTC | CASSLEGQETQYF
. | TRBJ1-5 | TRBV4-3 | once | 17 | TGCGCCAGCAGCCAAGAGGGGGGCAGGGGCCGAGGGGGTACGCAGCATTTT | CASSQEGGRGRGGTQHF
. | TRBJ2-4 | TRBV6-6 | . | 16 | TGTGCCAGCAGGACCGACGGAATCCTAGCCAAAAACATTCAGTACTTC | CASRTDGILAKNIQYF
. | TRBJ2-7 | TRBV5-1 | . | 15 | TGCGCCAGCAGCTTGGCGGGACCGTCCATTGTCGAGCAGTACTTC | CASSLAGPSIVEQYF
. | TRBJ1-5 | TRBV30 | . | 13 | TGTGCCTGGAGTGGTGAAGGCAATCAGCCCCAGCATTTT | CAWSGEGNQPQHF
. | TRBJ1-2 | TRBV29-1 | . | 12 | TGCAGCGTGGAAGACAGCAACTATGGCTACACCTTC | CSVEDSNYGYTF
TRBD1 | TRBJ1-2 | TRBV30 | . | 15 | TGTGCCTGGAGTGTTAGGACGAGACAGGGATCTGGCTACACCTTC | CAWSVRTRQGSGYTF
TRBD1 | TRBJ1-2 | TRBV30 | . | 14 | TGTGCCTGGAGTGCCGACAGGGGACTCTATGGCTACACCTTC | CAWSADRGLYGYTF
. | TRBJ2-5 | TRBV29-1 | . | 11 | TGCAGCGTCGGTGGTGCGGAGACCCAGTACTTC | CSVGGAETQYF
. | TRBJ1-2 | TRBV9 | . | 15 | TGTGCCAGCAGCGTAGCTCGAGGGAAGGGCTATGGCTACACCTTC | CASSVARGKGYGYTF
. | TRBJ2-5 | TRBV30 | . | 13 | TGTGCCTGGAGTGTCGGAGGGAAAGAGACCCAGTACTTC | CAWSVGGKETQYF